Presented here are 19 T cell receptor beta chains from one specimen sequenced in a study of technical replicates of blood from a few donors. Clones were read by immunoSEQ multiplex PCR, and TCRdb kept only the in-frame ones, dropping some. Of about 83,000 clones in the sample, 92% were seen once. Material for sequencing was T cells isolated from PBMCs. The source of these receptors is a human donor in good health.

This CDR3 reads CAITEGKGRGNTEAFF. DNA of the CDR3: TGTGCCATCACCGAGGGGAAGGGGCGGGGGAACACTGAAGCTTTCTTT. The chain carries TRBV10-3 and TRBJ1-1, with a tentative D call TRBD1 (5 bases). V was shortened by 7 bases and J by 1 base, with 19 bases between the two germline ends. The CDR3 loop spans 16 amino acids. Germline V gene data show CDR1 as ENHRY and CDR2 as SYGVKD.

This rearrangement joins TRBV7-9 to TRBJ2-3; D is uncertain. Germline V gives CDR1 SEHNR, CDR2 FQNEAQ (reference sequence). The CDR3 totals 14 residues. Trimming removed 1 base at V and 3 bases at J, with 8 bases between. Written as DNA, the CDR3 is TGTGCCAGCAGCTTAGATTGGCAGACAGATACGCAGTATTTT. Translating gives CASSLDWQTDTQYF.

This clone was seen once. V usage is TRBV10-2 and J usage is TRBJ2-7; perhaps TRBD1 as D (5 bases). The ends were cut back, 3 bases at V and 0 bases at J, with 6 bases in the middle. The germline V gene encodes CDR1 WSHSY and CDR2 SAAADI. The CDR3 consists of 13 residues. The CDR3 loop is CASSDGHSYEQYF. The CDR3 coding sequence is TGCGCCAGCAGTGACGGACACTCCTACGAGCAGTACTTC.

The chain has TRBV11-2 and TRBJ2-4, with a possible D match to TRBD2 (5 bases). This CDR3 comprises 13 residues. Looked up from germline, CDR1 is SGHAT and CDR2 is FQNNGV. The germline V and J ends were trimmed by 8 bases and 0 bases, with 8 bases remaining between them. In nucleotides, the CDR3 is TGTGCCAGCGGACTCCGAGCCAAAAACATTCAGTACTTC. Its protein product is CASGLRAKNIQYF.

The chain recombines TRBV5-1 with TRBJ2-2; possible D gene TRBD1, 6 bases. Deletions cut 0 bases from V and 4 bases from J, with 10 bases between. The CDR3 extends over 15 amino acids. Germline CDR1 reads SGHRS; CDR2 reads YFSETQ. For the CDR3, the DNA is TGCGCCAGCAGCTTGGGGACAGCTTTCACCGGGGAGCTGTTTTTT. Protein: CASSLGTAFTGELFF.

The rearrangement links TRBV7-8 to TRBJ1-1; 8 bases align to TRBD1. Trimming took 6 bases from V and 0 from J; bases not matched to a gene: 6. This CDR3 is 15 amino acids long. The germline V gene has CDR1 SGHVS and CDR2 FQNEAQ. The CDR3 reads CASRLTDRVNTEAFF. CDR3 coding DNA: TGTGCCAGCAGATTGACGGACAGGGTGAACACTGAAGCTTTCTTT.

V is TRBV11-1 and J is TRBJ1-2; D not resolved. The V and J ends lost 6 bases and 4 bases respectively, with 9 bases between them. Per germline, CDR1 SGHAT and CDR2 FQDESV (reference sequence). The CDR3 length is 12 residues. The CDR3 spells CASSQSGYGYTF. CDR3 in DNA: TGTGCCAGCAGTCAGTCAGGCTATGGCTACACCTTC.

This chain uses TRBV4-1 with TRBJ2-7, with TRBD2 matching over 13 bases. Germline V CDR1 and CDR2: MGHRA, YSYEKL. This CDR3 spans 19 amino acids. The J segment lost 3 bases and the V segment lost 1 base, leaving 12 bases of the junction unmatched. The CDR3 region has the DNA TGCGCCAGCAGCCAAGTTGAGACTAGCGGGGGGCCCTCTCACTACGAGCAGTACTTC. This sequence encodes CASSQVETSGGPSHYEQYF.

The V and J genes are TRBV6-1 and TRBJ1-2, with 9 positions matching TRBD1. V lost 6 bases to trimming and J lost 3 bases; unmatched junction nucleotides: 8. The length of the CDR3 is 15 residues. Germline assignment: CDR1 MNHNS and CDR2 SASEGT. The CDR3 coding sequence is TGTGCCAGCAGCGAACCCTGGACAGGGGACTATGGCTACACCTTC. This encodes CASSEPWTGDYGYTF.

The rearrangement links TRBV29-1 to TRBJ2-7; 7 nucleotides align to TRBD2. Germline lookup yields CDR1 SQVTM and CDR2 ANQGSEA. V was pared by 1 base and J by 0 bases, with 9 bases of the junction left unmatched. This CDR3 spans 16 amino acids. The chain's CDR3 is CSVEVSGDYHSYEQYF. In nucleotides, the CDR3 is TGCAGCGTTGAAGTAAGCGGGGACTACCACTCCTACGAGCAGTACTTC.

The genes are TRBV10-3 and TRBJ2-1; TRBD1 agrees at 8 bases. CDR1 and CDR2 from the germline V gene are ENHRY and SYGVKD. V shed 4 bases, J shed 4 bases, and the junction held 6 bases outside the gene matches. This CDR3 spans 15 amino acids. CDR3 region: CAISASGGFYNEQFF. CDR3 DNA sequence: TGTGCCATCAGTGCCTCAGGGGGCTTTTACAATGAGCAGTTCTTC.

This chain links TRBV27 with TRBJ2-7; 9 bases align to TRBD2. The V and J ends lost 5 bases and 4 bases, in that order; junction bases with no gene match: 6. This CDR3 comprises 14 residues. Per germline, CDR1 MNHEY and CDR2 SMNVEV (reference sequence). This chain's CDR3 is CASSVSGRLYEQYF. CDR3 nucleotides: TGTGCCAGCAGTGTCAGCGGGAGGCTGTACGAGCAGTACTTC.

The chain is built from TRBV9 and TRBJ1-2; TRBD1 aligns across 8 bases. V gave up 0 bases and J gave up 7 bases; unmatched junction bases: 5. This CDR3 comprises 14 residues. Germline V gene sequence: CDR1 SGDLS, CDR2 YYNGEE. The CDR3 coding sequence is TGTGCCAGCAGCGTAGGGACAGGGTCTAGTGGCTACACCTTC. This encodes CASSVGTGSSGYTF.

This chain links TRBV7-9 with TRBJ2-7; D remains ambiguous. The germline V gene has CDR1 SEHNR and CDR2 FQNEAQ (reference sequence). Trimming left V 4 bases short and J 7 bases short, with 11 bases between. The CDR3 contains 12 residues. This CDR3 is CASSSPSVEQYF. The CDR3 nucleotides read TGTGCCAGCAGCTCCCCTTCGGTGGAGCAGTACTTC.

This chain uses TRBV9 with TRBJ2-7; 7 bases fit TRBD1. The junction had 6 bases not matched to a gene; V was cut back by 4 bases and J by 2 bases. CDR3 length: 14 amino acids. CDR1 is SGDLS, CDR2 YYNGEE, per germline. The CDR3 reads CASSLTGAPYEQYF. DNA for the CDR3: TGTGCCAGCAGCCTTACAGGGGCCCCCTACGAGCAGTACTTC.

The chain links TRBV28 to TRBJ1-2; D is perhaps TRBD1 (5 bases). The ends were cut back, 3 bases at V and 4 bases at J, with 9 bases in the middle. This CDR3 is built from 13 residues. Germline loops: CDR1 MDHEN, CDR2 SYDVKM. The DNA for the CDR3 is TGTGCCAGCAGTTTCGACAGAACCTATGGCTACACCTTC. Translated, it gives CASSFDRTYGYTF.

This chain joins TRBV5-8 and TRBJ2-7; no reliable D call. Germline loops: CDR1 SGHTS, CDR2 YDEGEE. V dropped 5 bases and J dropped 1 base, with 10 bases sitting between them. The CDR3 is 13 residues long. This CDR3 reads CASSYTVSYEQYF. The CDR3 coding sequence is TGTGCCAGCAGTTACACAGTATCCTACGAGCAGTACTTC.

The chain joins TRBV18 to TRBJ2-1; 7 nucleotides line up with TRBD1. Trimming cost V 1 base and J 8 bases; bases outside gene matches: 23. The length of the CDR3 is 20 residues. Germline V CDR1 and CDR2: KGHSH, LQKENI. This chain's CDR3 is CASSPQLLVDRVGGRDEQFF. Here the CDR3 DNA reads TGTGCCAGCTCACCACAACTTTTAGTCGACAGGGTTGGGGGCCGGGATGAGCAGTTCTTC.

The J gene is TRBJ2-1, the V gene TRBV6-5, with TRBD2 matching 7 bases. V dropped 4 bases and J dropped 1; count of bases not matched to a gene: 7. CDR3 length equals 16 residues. Germline V CDR1 and CDR2: MNHEY, SVGAGI. CDR3: CASSSGGGTSYNEQFF. The CDR3 coding sequence is TGTGCCAGCAGTTCGGGGGGAGGAACATCCTACAATGAGCAGTTCTTC.